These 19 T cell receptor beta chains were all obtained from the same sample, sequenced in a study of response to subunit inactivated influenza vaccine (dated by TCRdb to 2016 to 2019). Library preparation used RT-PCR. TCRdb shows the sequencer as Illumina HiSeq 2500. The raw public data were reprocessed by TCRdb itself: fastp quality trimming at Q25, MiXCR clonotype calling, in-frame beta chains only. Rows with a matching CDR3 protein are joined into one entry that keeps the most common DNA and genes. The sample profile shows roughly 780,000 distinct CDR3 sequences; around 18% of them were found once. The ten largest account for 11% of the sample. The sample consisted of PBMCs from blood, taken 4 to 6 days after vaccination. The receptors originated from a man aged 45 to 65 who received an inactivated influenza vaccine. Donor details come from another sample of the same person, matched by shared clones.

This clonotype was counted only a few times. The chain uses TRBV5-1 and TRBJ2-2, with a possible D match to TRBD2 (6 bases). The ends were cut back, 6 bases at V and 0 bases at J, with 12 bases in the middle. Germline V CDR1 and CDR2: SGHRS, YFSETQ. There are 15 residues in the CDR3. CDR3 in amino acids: CASTAGLPNTGELFF. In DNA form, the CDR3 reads TGCGCCAGCACCGCGGGACTCCCGAACACCGGGGAGCTGTTTTTT.

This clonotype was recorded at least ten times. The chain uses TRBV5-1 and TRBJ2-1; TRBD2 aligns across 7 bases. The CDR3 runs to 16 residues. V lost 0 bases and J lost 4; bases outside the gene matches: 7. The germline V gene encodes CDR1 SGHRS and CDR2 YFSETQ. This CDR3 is CASSLVGGPSYNEQFF. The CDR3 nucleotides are TGCGCCAGCAGCTTGGTGGGAGGGCCTAGTTACAATGAGCAGTTCTTC. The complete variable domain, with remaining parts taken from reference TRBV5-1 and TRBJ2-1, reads KAGVTQTPRYLIKTRGQQVTLSCSPISGHRSVSWYQQTPGQGLQFLFEYFSETQRNKGNFPGRFSGRQFSNSRSEMNVSTLELGDSALYLCASSLVGGPSYNEQFFGPGTRLTVL.

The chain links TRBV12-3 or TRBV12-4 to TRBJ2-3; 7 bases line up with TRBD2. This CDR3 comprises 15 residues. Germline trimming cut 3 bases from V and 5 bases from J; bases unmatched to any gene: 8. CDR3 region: CASSFIGLDLDTQYF. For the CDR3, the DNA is TGTGCCAGCAGTTTCATAGGACTAGATTTAGATACGCAGTATTTT.

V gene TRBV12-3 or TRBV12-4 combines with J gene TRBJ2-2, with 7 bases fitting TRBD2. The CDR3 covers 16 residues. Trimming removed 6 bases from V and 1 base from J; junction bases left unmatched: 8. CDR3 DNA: TGTGCCAGCAGGAAATACGGGGGGAAGAACACCGGGGAGCTGTTTTTT. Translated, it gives CASRKYGGKNTGELFF.

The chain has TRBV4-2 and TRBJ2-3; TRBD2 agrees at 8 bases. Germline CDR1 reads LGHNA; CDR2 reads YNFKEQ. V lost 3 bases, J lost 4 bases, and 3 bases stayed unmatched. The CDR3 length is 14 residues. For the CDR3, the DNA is TGTGCCAGCAGCCAGCGGCGGGGGGCAGATACGCAGTATTTT. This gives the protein CASSQRRGADTQYF.

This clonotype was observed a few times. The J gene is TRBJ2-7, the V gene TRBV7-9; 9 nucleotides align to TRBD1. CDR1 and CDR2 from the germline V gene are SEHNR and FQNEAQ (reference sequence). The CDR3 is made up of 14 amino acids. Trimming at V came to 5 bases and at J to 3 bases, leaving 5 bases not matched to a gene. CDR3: CASSPGTGIYEQYF. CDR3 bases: TGTGCCAGCAGCCCCGGGACAGGGATCTACGAGCAGTACTTC. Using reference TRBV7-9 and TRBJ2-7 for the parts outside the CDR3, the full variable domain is DTGVSQNPRHKITKRGQNVTFRCDPISEHNRLYWYRQTLGQGPEFLTYFQNEAQLEKSRLLSDRFSAERPKGSFSTLEIQRTEQGDSAMYLCASSPGTGIYEQYFGPGTRLTVT.

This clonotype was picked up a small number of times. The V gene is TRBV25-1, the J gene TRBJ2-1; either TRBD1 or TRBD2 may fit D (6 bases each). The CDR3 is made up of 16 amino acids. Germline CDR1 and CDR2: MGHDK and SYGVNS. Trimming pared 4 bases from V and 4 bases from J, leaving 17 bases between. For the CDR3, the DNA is TGTGCCAGCAGTGGTCCTACAGGGAGGCAATACAATGAGCAGTTCTTC. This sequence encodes CASSGPTGRQYNEQFF.

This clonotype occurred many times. CDR3 region: CASRQGADYGYTF. The DNA for the CDR3 is TGTGCCAGCAGACAGGGGGCAGACTATGGCTACACCTTC. V is TRBV28 and J is TRBJ1-2, with 9 bases aligning to TRBD1. The trim removed 6 bases at V and 3 bases at J, leaving 2 bases unmatched. The CDR3 length is 13 residues. CDR1 and CDR2 from the germline V gene are MDHEN and SYDVKM.

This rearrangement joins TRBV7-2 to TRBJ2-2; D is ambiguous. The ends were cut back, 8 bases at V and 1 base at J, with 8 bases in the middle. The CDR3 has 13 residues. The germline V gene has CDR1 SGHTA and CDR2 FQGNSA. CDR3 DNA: TGTGCCAGCTACGCAGGGAACACCGGGGAGCTGTTTTTT. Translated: CASYAGNTGELFF.

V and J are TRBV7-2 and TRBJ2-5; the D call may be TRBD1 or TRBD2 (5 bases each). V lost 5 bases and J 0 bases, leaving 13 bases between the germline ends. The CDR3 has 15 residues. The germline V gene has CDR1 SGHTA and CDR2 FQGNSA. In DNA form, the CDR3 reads TGTGCCAGCAGCCTATTCTTGGGGGACCAAGAGACCCAGTACTTC. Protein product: CASSLFLGDQETQYF.

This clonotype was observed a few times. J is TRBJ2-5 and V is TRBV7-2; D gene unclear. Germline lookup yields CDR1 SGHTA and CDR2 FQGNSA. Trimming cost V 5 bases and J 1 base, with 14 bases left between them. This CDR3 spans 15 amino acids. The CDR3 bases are TGTGCCAGCAGCCAGAGAGGACGCACCCAAGAGACCCAGTACTTC. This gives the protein CASSQRGRTQETQYF.

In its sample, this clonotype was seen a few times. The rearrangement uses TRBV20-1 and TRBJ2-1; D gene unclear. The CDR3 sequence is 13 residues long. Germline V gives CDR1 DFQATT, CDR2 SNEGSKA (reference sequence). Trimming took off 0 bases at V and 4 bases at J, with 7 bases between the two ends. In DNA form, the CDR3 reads TGCAGTGCTAGAGATCTAGTGTACAATGAGCAGTTCTTC. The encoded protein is CSARDLVYNEQFF.

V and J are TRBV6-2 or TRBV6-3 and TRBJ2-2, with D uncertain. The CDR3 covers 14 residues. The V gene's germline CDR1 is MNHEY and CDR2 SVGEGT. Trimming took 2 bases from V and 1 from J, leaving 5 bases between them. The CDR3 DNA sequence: TGTGCCAGCAGTTACAAGTGGAACACCGGGGAGCTGTTTTTT. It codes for CASSYKWNTGELFF.

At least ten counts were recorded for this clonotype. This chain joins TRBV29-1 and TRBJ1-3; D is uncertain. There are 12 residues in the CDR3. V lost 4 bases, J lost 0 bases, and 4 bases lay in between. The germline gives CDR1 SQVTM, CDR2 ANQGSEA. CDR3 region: CSVVLSGNTIYF. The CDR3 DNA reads TGCAGCGTTGTGCTCTCTGGAAACACCATATATTTT.

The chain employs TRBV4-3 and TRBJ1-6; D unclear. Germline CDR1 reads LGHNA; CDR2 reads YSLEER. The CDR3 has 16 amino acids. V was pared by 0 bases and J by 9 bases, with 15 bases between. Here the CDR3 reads CASSQDHGNRASPLHF. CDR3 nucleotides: TGCGCCAGCAGCCAAGATCACGGAAATAGGGCTTCACCCCTCCACTTT.

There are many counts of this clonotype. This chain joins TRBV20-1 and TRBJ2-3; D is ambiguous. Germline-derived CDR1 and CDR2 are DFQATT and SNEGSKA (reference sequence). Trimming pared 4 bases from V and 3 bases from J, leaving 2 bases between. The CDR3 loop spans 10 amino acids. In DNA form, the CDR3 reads TGCAGTGCTACTACAGATACGCAGTATTTT. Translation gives CSATTDTQYF.

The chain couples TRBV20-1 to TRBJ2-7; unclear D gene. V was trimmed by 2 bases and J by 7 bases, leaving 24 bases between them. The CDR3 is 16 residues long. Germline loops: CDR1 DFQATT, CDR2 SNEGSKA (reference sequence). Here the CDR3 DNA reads TGCAGTGCTAGAAGTGTCCGTTTCTCCGGGTCGGGTGAGCAGTACTTC. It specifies CSARSVRFSGSGEQYF.

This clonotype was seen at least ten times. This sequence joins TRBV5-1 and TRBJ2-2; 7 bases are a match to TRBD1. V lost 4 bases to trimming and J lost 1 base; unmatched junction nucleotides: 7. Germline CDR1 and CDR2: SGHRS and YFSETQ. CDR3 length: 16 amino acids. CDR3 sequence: CASSPYGTVNTGELFF. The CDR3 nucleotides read TGCGCCAGCAGCCCATACGGGACAGTGAACACCGGGGAGCTGTTTTTT. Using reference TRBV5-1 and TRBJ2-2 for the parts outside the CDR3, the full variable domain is KAGVTQTPRYLIKTRGQQVTLSCSPISGHRSVSWYQQTPGQGLQFLFEYFSETQRNKGNFPGRFSGRQFSNSRSEMNVSTLELGDSALYLCASSPYGTVNTGELFFGEGSRLTVL.

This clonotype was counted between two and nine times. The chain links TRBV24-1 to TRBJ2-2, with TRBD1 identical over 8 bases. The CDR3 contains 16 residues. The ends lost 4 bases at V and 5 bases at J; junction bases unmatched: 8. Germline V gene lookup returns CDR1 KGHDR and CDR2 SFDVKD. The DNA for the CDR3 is TGTGCCACCAGTGACCCGAGACAGGGGAGAACCGGGGAGCTGTTTTTT. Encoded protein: CATSDPRQGRTGELFF.